What follows are 29 T cell receptor beta chains derived from one specimen sequenced in a study of vaccination effects on CD4 cells after COVID-19. The data were produced by immunoSEQ multiplex PCR, yet TCRdb's version contains in-frame clones alone and is incomplete. This sample has roughly 50,000 clones, with over 50% found just once. On roughly day 10 of culture, CD4+ T cells were separated out. Which antigens these TCRs recognize remains unknown. This sample comprised CD4+ T cells from PBMCs cultured without peptide, obtained before COVID-19 vaccination. Receptors originate from a human donor who received a COVID-19 vaccine.

The V call is TRBV4-1, the J call TRBJ2-3; D remains ambiguous. This CDR3 comprises 15 residues. V was cut by 5 bases and J by 0 bases, with 12 bases left in between. Germline values: CDR1 MGHRA, CDR2 YSYEKL. This chain's CDR3 is CASSRVPSSTDTQYF. The CDR3, as DNA: TGCGCCAGCAGCAGGGTGCCTTCTAGCACAGATACGCAGTATTTT.

This clone was counted a single time. This chain joins TRBV6-7 and TRBJ2-1, with 10 bases lining up with TRBD2. TRBV6-7 is recorded as an ORF, its role being uncertain. The V and J ends lost 10 bases and 6 bases, in that order; junction bases with no gene match: 12. This CDR3 contains 15 residues. The CDR3 loop is CATPPLAGAPNEQFF. CDR3 nucleotides: TGTGCCACCCCACCCCTAGCGGGAGCCCCCAATGAGCAGTTCTTC.

CDR3 region: CASSVVSGATGELFF. CDR3 in DNA: TGTGCCAGCAGCGTAGTTTCTGGTGCAACCGGGGAGCTGTTTTTT. The chain couples TRBV9 to TRBJ2-2; D not resolved. The CDR3 consists of 15 residues. Looked up from germline, CDR1 is SGDLS and CDR2 is YYNGEE. Trimming pared 0 bases from V and 5 bases from J, leaving 11 bases between.

This chain joins TRBV10-3 and TRBJ1-1, with 9 bases fitting TRBD1. The CDR3 has 13 amino acids. Unmatched junction bases numbered 5, after V lost 6 bases and J lost 6 bases. CDR1 is ENHRY and CDR2 is SYGVKD in the germline V gene. CDR3 region: CAIRGDRESEAFF. The CDR3 DNA sequence: TGTGCCATCAGGGGGGACAGGGAGTCTGAAGCTTTCTTT.

This chain uses TRBV3-1 (or the pseudogene TRBV3-2) with TRBJ1-1; D unresolved. V gave up 1 base and J gave up 4 bases, with 13 bases separating them. Looked up from germline, CDR1 is LGHDT and CDR2 is YNNKEL (reference sequence). This CDR3 is built from 15 residues. CDR3 in amino acids: CASSQGHLRSTEAFF. CDR3 DNA sequence: TGTGCCAGCAGCCAAGGGCACCTCAGGTCCACTGAAGCTTTCTTT.

The V and J genes are TRBV2 and TRBJ2-3; D is ambiguous. Germline assignment: CDR1 SNHLY and CDR2 FYNNEI. The CDR3 totals 11 residues. Trimming cost V 3 bases and J 4 bases, with 2 bases left between them. This CDR3 is CASSESDTQYF. In DNA, the CDR3 is TGTGCCAGCAGTGAGTCAGATACGCAGTATTTT.

CDR3 loop: CASSDPSGTDTQYF. CDR3 nucleotide sequence: TGTGCCAGCAGCGATCCTAGCGGCACAGATACGCAGTATTTT. The chain uses TRBV5-4 and TRBJ2-3; perhaps TRBD2 as D (6 bases). Germline V CDR1 and CDR2: SGHNT, YYREEE (reference sequence). The CDR3 has 14 residues. Trimming removed 4 bases at V and 1 base at J, with 10 bases between. The full variable domain, with the rest looked up from reference TRBV5-4 and TRBJ2-3, is ETGVTQSPTHLIKTRGQQVTLRCSSQSGHNTVSWYQQALGQGPQFIFQYYREEENGRGNFPPRFSGLQFPNYSSELNVNALELDDSALYLCASSDPSGTDTQYFGPGTRLTVL.

CDR3 residues: CASSHGQGGNKQYF. The CDR3 DNA is TGTGCCAGCAGCCACGGACAGGGAGGGAACAAGCAGTACTTC. The chain has TRBV6-8 and TRBJ2-7; a possible D gene is TRBD1 (8 bases). CDR3 length: 14 residues. V lost 6 bases, J lost 8 bases, and 20 bases lay in between. The V gene's germline CDR1 is MNHGY and CDR2 SAAAGT.

This clone was found a few times. V gene TRBV5-4 combines with J gene TRBJ1-6, with D possibly matching TRBD1 (5 bases). CDR3 length: 12 residues. V was clipped by 3 bases and J by 9 bases, with 7 bases between them. CDR1 and CDR2 (germline): SGHNT, YYREEE (reference sequence). The CDR3 is CASSSGVSPLHF. For the CDR3, the DNA is TGTGCCAGCAGCTCGGGGGTTTCACCCCTCCACTTT.

V is TRBV7-2 and J is TRBJ2-1, with 9 bases aligning to TRBD1. This CDR3 region has 12 residues. Losses at the gene ends were 6 bases for V and 10 bases for J; bases not matched to a gene: 4. Germline V lookup: CDR1 SGHTA, CDR2 FQGNSA. The CDR3 DNA is TGTGCCAGCAGTCCGACAGGGGGAGAGCAGTTCTTC. It codes for CASSPTGGEQFF.

The rearrangement uses TRBV25-1 and TRBJ2-1; D not certain. The ends were cut back, 4 bases at V and 6 bases at J, with 7 bases in the middle. Germline V CDR1 and CDR2: MGHDK, SYGVNS. This CDR3 spans 12 amino acids. The CDR3 nucleotides are TGTGCCAGCAGTGGCAACCCCAATGAGCAGTTCTTC. Its translation: CASSGNPNEQFF.

The gene calls are TRBV10-3 and TRBJ1-1, with D uncertain. Deletions cut 2 bases from V and 0 bases from J, with 10 bases between. Germline CDR1 is ENHRY and CDR2 is SYGVKD. This CDR3 region has 15 residues. The CDR3 sequence is CAISEDTLMNTEAFF. The CDR3 nucleotides read TGTGCCATCAGTGAGGACACCCTCATGAACACTGAAGCTTTCTTT.

The J gene is TRBJ2-4, the V gene TRBV6-5, with unresolved D. V lost 1 base and J lost 8, with 6 bases in between. CDR1 is MNHEY and CDR2 is SVGAGI in the germline V gene. This CDR3 is built from 12 residues. The CDR3 bases are TGTGCCAGCAGTTACTGGCCGGACATTCAGTACTTC. It is translated as CASSYWPDIQYF.

The V call is TRBV6-5, the J call TRBJ1-1, with TRBD1 identical over 8 bases. V lost 6 bases and J lost 7; bases outside the gene matches: 13. Looked up from germline, CDR1 is MNHEY and CDR2 is SVGAGI. CDR3 length: 15 amino acids. The CDR3 bases are TGTGCCAGCAGGTACGGGAGGCAGGGGGCTTTTGAAGCTTTCTTT. Protein: CASRYGRQGAFEAFF.

The chain recombines TRBV3-1 (or the pseudogene TRBV3-2) with TRBJ2-5; tentative D call: TRBD2 (5 bases). Per the germline V gene, CDR1 is LGHDT and CDR2 is YNNKEL (reference sequence). This CDR3 region has 15 residues. Deletions cut 3 bases from V and 5 bases from J, with 16 bases between. CDR3 amino acids: CASSQVDGVRETQYF. The DNA of the CDR3 is TGTGCCAGCAGCCAGGTTGACGGGGTCCGCGAGACCCAGTACTTC.

This clone is a singleton in its sample. The V call is TRBV30, the J call TRBJ2-7; D may correspond to TRBD1 or TRBD2 (5 bases each). Per germline, CDR1 GTSNPN and CDR2 SVGIG (reference sequence). This CDR3 comprises 14 residues. V lost 2 bases, J lost 3 bases, and 14 bases lay in between. The CDR3 sequence: CAWSRPGRGYEQYF. CDR3 nucleotides: TGTGCCTGGAGTCGTCCGGGAAGGGGCTACGAGCAGTACTTC. Based on the CDR3 plus reference TRBV30 and TRBJ2-7, the full variable domain is SQTIHQWPATLVQPVGSPLSLECTVEGTSNPNLYWYRQAAGRGLQLLFYSVGIGQISSEVPQNLSASRPQDRQFILSSKKLLLSDSGFYLCAWSRPGRGYEQYFGPGTRLTVT.

The CDR3 region has the DNA TGTGCCAGCAGCCGCGAATGGGCTAGCGGGGGGCAAGAGACCCAGTACTTC. Its protein product is CASSREWASGGQETQYF. The chain links TRBV4-2 to TRBJ2-5; 11 nucleotides align to TRBD2. J was trimmed by 2 bases and V by 4 bases; bases with no gene match: 9. This CDR3 region has 17 residues. Germline CDR1 is LGHNA and CDR2 is YNFKEQ.

Here the CDR3 DNA reads TGTGCCAGTAAGAAGGGGGGGGCTCGGGATCAGCCCCAGCATTTT. It is translated as CASKKGGARDQPQHF. The rearrangement links TRBV19 to TRBJ1-5; D might be TRBD1 (6 bases). The length of the CDR3 is 15 residues. V lost 7 bases, J lost 5 bases, and 18 bases lay in between. The germline V gene has CDR1 LNHDA and CDR2 SQIVND (reference sequence).

The chain combines TRBV19 with TRBJ2-1, with 12 nucleotides matching TRBD2. CDR1 is LNHDA, CDR2 SQIVND, per germline (reference sequence). The CDR3 sequence is 16 residues long. The J segment lost 3 bases and the V segment lost 5 bases, leaving 5 bases of the junction unmatched. The CDR3 loop is CASSDRLAGVYNEQFF. CDR3 in DNA: TGTGCCAGTAGTGACCGACTAGCGGGGGTCTACAATGAGCAGTTCTTC.

The chain carries TRBV29-1 and TRBJ1-3; D is ambiguous. This CDR3 has 13 amino acids. The germline CDR1 and CDR2 sequences are SQVTM and ANQGSEA. In DNA form, the CDR3 reads TGCAGTGTCCTGAGTTTCTCTGGAAACACCATATATTTT. It encodes CSVLSFSGNTIYF.

The gene calls are TRBV5-5 and TRBJ2-1; 16 bases align to TRBD2. Looked up from germline, CDR1 is SGHKS and CDR2 is YYEKEE (reference sequence). CDR3 length equals 15 residues. V lost 4 bases, J lost 8 bases, and 3 bases stayed unmatched. This chain's CDR3 is CASSPGLAGGDEQFF. The CDR3 DNA reads as TGTGCCAGCAGCCCGGGACTAGCGGGAGGGGATGAGCAGTTCTTC.

The rearrangement links TRBV6-2 or TRBV6-3 to TRBJ1-2, with 8 positions matching TRBD1. Trimming at V came to 2 bases and at J to 6 bases, leaving 8 bases not matched to a gene. Germline loops: CDR1 MNHEY, CDR2 SVGEGT. The CDR3 contains 15 residues. CDR3 loop: CASSYPGQGWDGYTF. In DNA, the CDR3 is TGTGCCAGCAGTTACCCTGGACAGGGATGGGATGGCTACACCTTC.

The V call is TRBV30, the J call TRBJ2-7, with 11 bases fitting TRBD1. With 5 bases clipped from V and 4 bases from J, the junction kept 4 bases outside the gene matches. The CDR3 covers 13 residues. CDR1 is GTSNPN and CDR2 is SVGIG in the germline V gene (reference sequence). The CDR3 reads CAWARDRGYEQYF. In DNA form, the CDR3 reads TGTGCCTGGGCCAGGGACAGGGGGTACGAGCAGTACTTC. Drawing the rest from reference TRBV30 and TRBJ2-7, the complete variable domain is SQTIHQWPATLVQPVGSPLSLECTVEGTSNPNLYWYRQAAGRGLQLLFYSVGIGQISSEVPQNLSASRPQDRQFILSSKKLLLSDSGFYLCAWARDRGYEQYFGPGTRLTVT.

The rearrangement joins TRBV6-5 to TRBJ2-3; no definite D call. CDR1 and CDR2 (germline): MNHEY, SVGAGI. The CDR3 covers 15 residues. V was cut by 6 bases and J by 0 bases, with 13 bases left in between. The CDR3 nucleotides are TGTGCCAGCAGGTGGTTAGGGATTAGCACAGATACGCAGTATTTT. It encodes CASRWLGISTDTQYF.

This clone has a handful of counts. V gene TRBV30 combines with J gene TRBJ1-1; no definite D call. Looked up from germline, CDR1 is GTSNPN and CDR2 is SVGIG (reference sequence). This CDR3 has 14 amino acids. Trimming cost V 1 base and J 2 bases, with 11 bases left between them. The CDR3, as DNA: TGTGCCTGGAGTGGCCAGGCGATAAACACTGAAGCTTTCTTT. This sequence encodes CAWSGQAINTEAFF. Full variable domain (rest looked up from reference TRBV30 and TRBJ1-1): SQTIHQWPATLVQPVGSPLSLECTVEGTSNPNLYWYRQAAGRGLQLLFYSVGIGQISSEVPQNLSASRPQDRQFILSSKKLLLSDSGFYLCAWSGQAINTEAFFGQGTRLTVV.

CDR3 sequence (DNA): TGTGCCTGGAGTGTACGCGCAGGGGTCGGGGCGCCCTACGAGCAGTACTTC. Protein: CAWSVRAGVGAPYEQYF. V and J are TRBV30 and TRBJ2-7, with D possibly TRBD1 on 6 matching bases. Germline CDR1 and CDR2: GTSNPN and SVGIG (reference sequence). V lost 0 bases and J 2 bases, leaving 20 bases between the germline ends. This CDR3 comprises 17 residues.

The chain is built from TRBV6-6 and TRBJ2-7; TRBD2 matches at 15 bases. With 4 bases clipped from V and 3 bases from J, the junction kept 1 base outside the gene matches. This CDR3 has 15 residues. The germline V gene encodes CDR1 MNHNY and CDR2 SVGAGI (reference sequence). The DNA of the CDR3 is TGTGCCAGCAGTTTGGGACTAGCGGGAGGCTACGAGCAGTACTTC. It yields the protein CASSLGLAGGYEQYF.

The V call is TRBV19, the J call TRBJ2-2; D possibly corresponds to TRBD2 (5 bases). There are 15 residues in the CDR3. The germline V gene has CDR1 LNHDA and CDR2 SQIVND (reference sequence). The V end lost 6 bases, the J end lost 0 bases, and 11 bases lay between the germline ends. CDR3: CASRTRLTNTGELFF. DNA of the CDR3: TGTGCCAGTAGAACGAGACTAACGAACACCGGGGAGCTGTTTTTT.

This clone was observed a few times. The chain uses TRBV19 and TRBJ2-2; tentatively, D is TRBD2 (6 bases). Germline V gives CDR1 LNHDA, CDR2 SQIVND (reference sequence). This CDR3 has 16 residues. V was cut by 4 bases and J by 6 bases, with 18 bases left in between. The CDR3 DNA is TGTGCCAGTAGTAATCAGTTTCTCCCGGGGGCCGGGGAGCTGTTTTTT. Protein: CASSNQFLPGAGELFF.